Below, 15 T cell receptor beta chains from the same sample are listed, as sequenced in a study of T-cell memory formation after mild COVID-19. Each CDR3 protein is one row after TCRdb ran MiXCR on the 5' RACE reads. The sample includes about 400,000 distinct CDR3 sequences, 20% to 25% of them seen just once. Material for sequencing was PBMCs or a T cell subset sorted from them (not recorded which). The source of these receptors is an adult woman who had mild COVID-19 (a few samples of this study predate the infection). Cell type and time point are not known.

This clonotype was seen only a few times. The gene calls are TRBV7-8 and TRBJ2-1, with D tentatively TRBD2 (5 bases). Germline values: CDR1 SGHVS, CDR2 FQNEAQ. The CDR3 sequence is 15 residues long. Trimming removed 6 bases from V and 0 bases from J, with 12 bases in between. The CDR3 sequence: CASRWTRVSYNEQFF. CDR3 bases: TGTGCCAGCAGGTGGACTCGGGTCTCCTACAATGAGCAGTTCTTC.

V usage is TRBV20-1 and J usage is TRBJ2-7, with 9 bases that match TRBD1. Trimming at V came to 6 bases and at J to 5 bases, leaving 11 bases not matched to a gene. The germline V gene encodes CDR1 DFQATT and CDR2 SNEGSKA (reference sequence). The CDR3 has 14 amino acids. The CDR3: CSAIQGAYSHEQYF. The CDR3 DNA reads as TGCAGTGCCATACAGGGGGCTTACTCGCACGAGCAGTACTTC.

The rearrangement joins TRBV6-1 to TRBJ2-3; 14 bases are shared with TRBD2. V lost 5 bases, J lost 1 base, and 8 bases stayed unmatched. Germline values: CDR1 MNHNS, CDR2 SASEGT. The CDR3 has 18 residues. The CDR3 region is CASSKTSGGAGGTDTQYF. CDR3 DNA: TGTGCCAGCAGTAAGACTAGCGGGGGGGCCGGTGGCACAGATACGCAGTATTTT.

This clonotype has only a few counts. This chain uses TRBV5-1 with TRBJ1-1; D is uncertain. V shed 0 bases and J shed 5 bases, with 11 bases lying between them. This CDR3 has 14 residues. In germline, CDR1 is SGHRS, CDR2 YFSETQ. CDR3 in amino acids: CASSLGELRTEAFF. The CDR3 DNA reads TGCGCCAGCAGCTTGGGGGAGCTAAGGACTGAAGCTTTCTTT.

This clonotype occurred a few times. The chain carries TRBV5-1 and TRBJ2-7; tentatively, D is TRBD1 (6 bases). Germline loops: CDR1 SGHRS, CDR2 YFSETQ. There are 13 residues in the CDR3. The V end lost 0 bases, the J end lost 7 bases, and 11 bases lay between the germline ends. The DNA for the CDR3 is TGCGCCAGCAGCTTGGCCAGGGGTCGGGAGCAGTACTTC. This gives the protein CASSLARGREQYF.

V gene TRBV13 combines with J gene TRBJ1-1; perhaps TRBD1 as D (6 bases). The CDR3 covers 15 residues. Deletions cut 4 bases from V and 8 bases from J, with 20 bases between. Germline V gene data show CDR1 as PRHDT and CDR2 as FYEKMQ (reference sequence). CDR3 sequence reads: CASSSQWGGGGEAFF. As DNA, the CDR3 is TGTGCCAGCAGCTCTCAGTGGGGAGGGGGAGGCGAAGCTTTCTTT.

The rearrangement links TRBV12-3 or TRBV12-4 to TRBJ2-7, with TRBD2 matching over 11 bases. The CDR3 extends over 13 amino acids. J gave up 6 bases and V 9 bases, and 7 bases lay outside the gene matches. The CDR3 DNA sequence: TGTGCCAGATCTACTAGCGGGAGTGGCGAGCAGTACTTC. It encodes CARSTSGSGEQYF.

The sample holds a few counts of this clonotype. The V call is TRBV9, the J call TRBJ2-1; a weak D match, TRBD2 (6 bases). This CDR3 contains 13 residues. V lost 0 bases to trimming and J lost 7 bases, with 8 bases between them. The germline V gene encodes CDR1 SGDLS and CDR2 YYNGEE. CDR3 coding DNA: TGTGCCAGCAGCGTAGCGGGGGTTAATGAGCAGTTCTTC. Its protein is CASSVAGVNEQFF.

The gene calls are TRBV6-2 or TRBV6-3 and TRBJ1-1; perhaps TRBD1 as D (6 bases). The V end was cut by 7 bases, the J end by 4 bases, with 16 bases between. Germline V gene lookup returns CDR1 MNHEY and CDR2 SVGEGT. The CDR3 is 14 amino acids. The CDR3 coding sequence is TGTGCCAGCAATAGAGGGCAGGGGATCACTGAAGCTTTCTTT. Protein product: CASNRGQGITEAFF.

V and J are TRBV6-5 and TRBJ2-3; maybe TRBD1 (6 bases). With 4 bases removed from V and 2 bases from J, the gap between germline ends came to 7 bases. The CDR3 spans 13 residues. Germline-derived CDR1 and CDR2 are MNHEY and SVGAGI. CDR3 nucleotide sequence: TGTGCCAGCAGTTGGACAGACACAGATACGCAGTATTTT. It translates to CASSWTDTDTQYF.

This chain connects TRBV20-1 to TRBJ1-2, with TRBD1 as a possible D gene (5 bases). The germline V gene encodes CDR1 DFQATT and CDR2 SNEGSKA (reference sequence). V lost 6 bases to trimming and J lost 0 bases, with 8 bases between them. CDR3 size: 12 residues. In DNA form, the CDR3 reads TGCAGTGCGGAGGGACCTAACTATGGCTACACCTTC. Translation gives CSAEGPNYGYTF.

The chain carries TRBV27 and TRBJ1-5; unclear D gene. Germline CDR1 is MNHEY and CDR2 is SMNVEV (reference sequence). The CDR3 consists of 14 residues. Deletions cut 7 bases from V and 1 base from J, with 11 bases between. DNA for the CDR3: TGTGCCAGCAAGACCTCGGGGAGCAATCAGCCCCAGCATTTT. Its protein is CASKTSGSNQPQHF.

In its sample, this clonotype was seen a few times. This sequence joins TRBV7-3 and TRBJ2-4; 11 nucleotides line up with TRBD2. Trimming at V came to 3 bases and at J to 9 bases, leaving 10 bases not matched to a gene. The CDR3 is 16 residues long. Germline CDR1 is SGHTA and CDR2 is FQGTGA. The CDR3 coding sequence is TGTGCCAGCAGCTTTGGTAGCGGGGGGGCCGGTAGCATTCAGTACTTC. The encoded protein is CASSFGSGGAGSIQYF.

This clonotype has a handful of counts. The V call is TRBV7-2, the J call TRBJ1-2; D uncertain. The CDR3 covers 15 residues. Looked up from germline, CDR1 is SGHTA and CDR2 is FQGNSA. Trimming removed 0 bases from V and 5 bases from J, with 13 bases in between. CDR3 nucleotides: TGTGCCAGCAGCTTAGCCGACGCCAGTGTGTATGGCTACACCTTC. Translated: CASSLADASVYGYTF.

CDR3 amino acids: CASSQDPTFSEAFF. As DNA, the CDR3 is TGCGCCAGCAGCCAAGATCCCACGTTTTCTGAAGCTTTCTTT. The V call is TRBV4-1, the J call TRBJ1-1; no clear D. CDR3 size: 14 residues. CDR1 is MGHRA, CDR2 YSYEKL, per germline. Trimming took off 0 bases at V and 6 bases at J, with 11 bases between the two ends.